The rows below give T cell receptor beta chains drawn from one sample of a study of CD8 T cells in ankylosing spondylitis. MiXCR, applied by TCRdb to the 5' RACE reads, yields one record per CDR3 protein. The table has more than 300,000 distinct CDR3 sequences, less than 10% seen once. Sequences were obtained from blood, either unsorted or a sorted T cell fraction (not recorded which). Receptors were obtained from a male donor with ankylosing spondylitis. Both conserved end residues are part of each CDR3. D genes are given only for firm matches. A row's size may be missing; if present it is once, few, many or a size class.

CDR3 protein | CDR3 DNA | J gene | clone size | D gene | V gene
CSASFAWDTQYF | TGCAGTGCTAGTTTCGCATGGGATACGCAGTATTTT | TRBJ2-3 | few | - | TRBV20-1
CSVTGFDTGELFF | TGCAGCGTAACAGGGTTCGACACCGGGGAGCTGTTTTTT | TRBJ2-2 | many | - | TRBV29-1
CASRGLVGAYEQYF | TGTGCCAGCCGCGGACTAGTGGGGGCCTACGAGCAGTACTTC | TRBJ2-7 | - | TRBD2 | TRBV6-2/TRBV6-3
CATIGRRNTQYF | TGTGCCACCATAGGGCGAAGAAATACGCAGTATTTT | TRBJ2-3 | few | - | TRBV27
CASSLGPSGELFF | TGCGCCAGCAGCTTGGGTCCGTCTGGGGAGCTGTTTTTT | TRBJ2-2 | - | - | TRBV5-1
CSARDVGGLGPLHF | TGCAGTGCTAGAGATGTGGGGGGGCTAGGACCCCTCCACTTT | TRBJ1-6 | - | - | TRBV20-1
CASSPLTGVPNQPQHF | TGTGCCAGCAGTCCACTAACAGGGGTTCCGAATCAGCCCCAGCATTTT | TRBJ1-5 | few | TRBD1 | TRBV6-1
CASTLTPQREFDEQFF | TGTGCCAGCACCTTAACCCCCCAGCGGGAGTTCGATGAGCAGTTCTTC | TRBJ2-1 | - | TRBD2 | TRBV7-2
CASRLLWMETQYF | TGCGCCAGCAGGCTACTGTGGATGGAGACCCAGTACTTC | TRBJ2-5 | many | - | TRBV5-1
CASSWVWSGTGELFF | TGTGCCAGCAGTTGGGTTTGGAGCGGCACCGGGGAGCTGTTTTTT | TRBJ2-2 | many | - | TRBV12-3/TRBV12-4
CSARVGSQPQHF | TGCAGTGCTAGAGTGGGGTCTCAGCCCCAGCATTTT | TRBJ1-5 | - | - | TRBV20-1
CASSPAGLMTYEQYF | TGTGCCAGCAGCCCCGCGGGGCTGATGACCTACGAGCAGTACTTC | TRBJ2-7 | - | - | TRBV6-1
CASSFDPGVTEVFF | TGTGCCAGCAGCTTTGATCCCGGGGTAACTGAAGTTTTCTTT | TRBJ1-1 | - | - | TRBV11-3
CASSLAGAGDASSYEQYF | TGCGCCAGCAGCTTGGCGGGGGCGGGGGATGCGAGCTCCTACGAGCAGTACTTC | TRBJ2-7 | few | - | TRBV5-1
CASSFDLAGGTNTGELFF | TGTGCCAGCAGCTTCGACCTAGCGGGAGGGACGAACACCGGGGAGCTGTTTTTT | TRBJ2-2 | - | TRBD2 | TRBV5-6
CAWRRYNEQFF | TGTGCCTGGAGGAGGTACAATGAGCAGTTCTTC | TRBJ2-1 | - | - | TRBV30
CSASLAGAHGEQFF | TGCAGTGCTAGTCTAGCGGGAGCCCACGGTGAGCAGTTCTTC | TRBJ2-1 | - | TRBD2 | TRBV20-1
CASTIDGRTDTQYF | TGTGCCAGCACCATTGACGGGCGCACAGATACGCAGTATTTT | TRBJ2-3 | once | - | TRBV6-1
CSVGQRNEQFF | TGCAGCGTTGGGCAGAGGAATGAGCAGTTCTTC | TRBJ2-1 | few | - | TRBV29-1
CASSQEIAPLQGEQYF | TGCGCCAGCAGCCAAGAAATAGCCCCGTTGCAGGGCGAGCAGTACTTC | TRBJ2-7 | few | - | TRBV4-1
CASSRRRDSYEQYF | TGTGCCAGCAGCCGACGCCGGGACAGCTACGAGCAGTACTTC | TRBJ2-7 | - | TRBD1 | TRBV12-3/TRBV12-4
CASSFWEDSRPQGQYF | TGTGCCAGCAGTTTTTGGGAAGACTCGCGTCCTCAGGGGCAGTACTTC | TRBJ2-7 | - | - | TRBV28
CSALRTGDEKLFF | TGCAGTGCCCTTAGGACAGGGGATGAAAAACTGTTTTTT | TRBJ1-4 | - | TRBD1 | TRBV20-1
CASSLLTVEEQFF | TGTGCCAGCTCACTTCTCACCGTTGAAGAGCAGTTCTTC | TRBJ2-1 | - | - | TRBV18
CASSPGGTSGRDEQFF | TGCGCCAGCAGCCCCGGGGGGACTAGCGGGAGAGATGAGCAGTTCTTC | TRBJ2-1 | - | TRBD2 | TRBV5-1
CASNSLIRGTYEQYF | TGTGCCAGCAATTCTTTAATCAGGGGAACTTACGAGCAGTACTTC | TRBJ2-7 | many | - | TRBV28
CASSPGSGGTGELFF | TGCGCCAGCAGCCCGGGCAGCGGCGGCACCGGGGAGCTGTTTTTT | TRBJ2-2 | - | - | TRBV5-1
CSASDTSTDTQYF | TGCAGTGCTAGCGACACTAGCACAGATACGCAGTATTTT | TRBJ2-3 | many | - | TRBV20-1
CASSFGSAGTLEQYF | TGTGCCAGCAGTTTTGGCTCGGCAGGGACCCTCGAGCAGTACTTC | TRBJ2-7 | many | - | TRBV12-3/TRBV12-4
CASEGYSRQGYGYTF | TGTGCCAGCGAGGGGTATTCTAGGCAGGGCTATGGCTACACCTTC | TRBJ1-2 | - | - | TRBV13
CASSTYPDRVETQYF | TGTGCCAGCAGCACCTACCCGGACAGGGTAGAGACCCAGTACTTC | TRBJ2-5 | few | TRBD1 | TRBV27